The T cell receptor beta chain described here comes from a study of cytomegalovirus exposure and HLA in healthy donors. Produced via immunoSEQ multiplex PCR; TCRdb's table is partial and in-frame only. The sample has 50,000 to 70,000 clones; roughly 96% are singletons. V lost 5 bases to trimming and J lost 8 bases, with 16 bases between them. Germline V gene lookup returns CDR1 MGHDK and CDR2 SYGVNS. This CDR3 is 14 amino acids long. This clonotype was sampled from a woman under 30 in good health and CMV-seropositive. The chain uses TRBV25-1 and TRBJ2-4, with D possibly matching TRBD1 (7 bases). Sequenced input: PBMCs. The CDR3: CASSRGQWGDIQYF. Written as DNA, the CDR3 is TGTGCCAGCAGTAGGGGACAGTGGGGGGACATTCAGTACTTC.